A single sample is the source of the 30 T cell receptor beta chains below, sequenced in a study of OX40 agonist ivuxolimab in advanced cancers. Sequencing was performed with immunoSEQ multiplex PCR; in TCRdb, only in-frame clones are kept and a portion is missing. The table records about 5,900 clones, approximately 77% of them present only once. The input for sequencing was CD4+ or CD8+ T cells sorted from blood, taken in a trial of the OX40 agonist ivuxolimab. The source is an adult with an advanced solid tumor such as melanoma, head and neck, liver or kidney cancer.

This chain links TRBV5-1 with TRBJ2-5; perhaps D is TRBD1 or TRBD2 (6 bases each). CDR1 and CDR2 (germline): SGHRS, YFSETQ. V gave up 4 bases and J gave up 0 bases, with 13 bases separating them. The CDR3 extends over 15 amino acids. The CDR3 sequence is CASSPLGGYQETQYF. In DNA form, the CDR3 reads TGCGCCAGCAGCCCTCTAGGGGGGTACCAAGAGACCCAGTACTTC.

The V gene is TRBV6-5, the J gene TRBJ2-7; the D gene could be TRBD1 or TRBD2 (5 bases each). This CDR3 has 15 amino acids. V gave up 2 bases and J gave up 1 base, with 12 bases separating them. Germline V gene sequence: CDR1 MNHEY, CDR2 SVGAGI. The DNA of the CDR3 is TGTGCCAGCAGTTACCTCGGGACGGATTCCTACGAGCAGTACTTC. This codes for CASSYLGTDSYEQYF.

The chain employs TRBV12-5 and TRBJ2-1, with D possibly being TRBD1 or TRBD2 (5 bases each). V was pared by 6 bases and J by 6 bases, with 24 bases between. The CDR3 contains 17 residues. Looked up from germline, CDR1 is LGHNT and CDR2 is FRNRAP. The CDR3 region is CASGTALSGREFNEQFF. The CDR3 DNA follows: TGTGCTAGTGGCACAGCTCTTTCGGGACGCGAATTCAATGAGCAGTTCTTC. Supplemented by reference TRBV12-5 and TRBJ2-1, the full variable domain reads DARVTQTPRHKVTEMGQEVTMRCQPILGHNTVFWYRQTMMQGLELLAYFRNRAPLDDSGMPKDRFSAEMPDATLATLKIQPSEPRDSAVYFCASGTALSGREFNEQFFGPGTRLTVL.

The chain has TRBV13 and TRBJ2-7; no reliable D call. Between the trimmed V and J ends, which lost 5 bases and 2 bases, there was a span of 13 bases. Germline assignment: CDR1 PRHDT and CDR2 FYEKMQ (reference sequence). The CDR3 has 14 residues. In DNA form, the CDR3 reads TGTGCCAGCAGCATCTGGGATTATCCCTACGAGCAGTACTTC. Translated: CASSIWDYPYEQYF. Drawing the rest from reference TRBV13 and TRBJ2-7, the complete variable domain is AAGVIQSPRHLIKEKRETATLKCYPIPRHDTVYWYQQGPGQDPQFLISFYEKMQSDKGSIPDRFSAQQFSDYHSELNMSSLELGDSALYFCASSIWDYPYEQYFGPGTRLTVT.

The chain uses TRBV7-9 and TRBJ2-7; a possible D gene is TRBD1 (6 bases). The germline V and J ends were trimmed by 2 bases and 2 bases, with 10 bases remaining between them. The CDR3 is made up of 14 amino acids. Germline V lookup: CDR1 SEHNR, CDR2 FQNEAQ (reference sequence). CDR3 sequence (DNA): TGTGCCAGCAGCTTATCGGCAGGGGCCTACGAGCAGTACTTC. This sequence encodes CASSLSAGAYEQYF.

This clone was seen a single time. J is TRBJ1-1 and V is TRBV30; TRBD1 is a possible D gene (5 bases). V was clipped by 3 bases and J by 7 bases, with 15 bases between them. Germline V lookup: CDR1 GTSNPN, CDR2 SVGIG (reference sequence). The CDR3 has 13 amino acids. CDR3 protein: CAWSNTGTGEAFF. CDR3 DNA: TGTGCCTGGAGCAATACCGGGACGGGTGAAGCTTTCTTT.

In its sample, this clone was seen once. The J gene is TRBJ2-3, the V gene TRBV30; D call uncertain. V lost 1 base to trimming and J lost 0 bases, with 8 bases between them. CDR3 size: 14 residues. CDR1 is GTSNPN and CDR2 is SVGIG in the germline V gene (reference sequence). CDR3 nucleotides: TGTGCCTGGAGTGATGGGTTCAGCACAGATACGCAGTATTTT. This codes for CAWSDGFSTDTQYF.

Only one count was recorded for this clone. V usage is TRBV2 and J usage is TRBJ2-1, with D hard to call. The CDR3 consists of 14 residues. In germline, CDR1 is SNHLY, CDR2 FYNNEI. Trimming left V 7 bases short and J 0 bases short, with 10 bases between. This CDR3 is CASTDRSSYNEQFF. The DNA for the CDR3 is TGTGCCAGCACCGACCGGAGCTCCTACAATGAGCAGTTCTTC.

The CDR3 loop is CAWTGETSGGAEDTQYF. CDR3 nucleotide sequence: TGTGCCTGGACCGGCGAGACTAGCGGGGGCGCTGAAGATACGCAGTATTTT. The gene calls are TRBV30 and TRBJ2-3; 12 bases line up with TRBD2. The germline V gene encodes CDR1 GTSNPN and CDR2 SVGIG (reference sequence). The CDR3 is 17 residues long. J lost 5 bases, V lost 4 bases, and 13 bases had no gene match.

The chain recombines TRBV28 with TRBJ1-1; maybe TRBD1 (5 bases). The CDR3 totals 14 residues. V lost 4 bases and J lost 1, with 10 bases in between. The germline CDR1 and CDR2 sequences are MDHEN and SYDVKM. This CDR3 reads CASSSGRRNTEAFF. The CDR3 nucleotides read TGTGCCAGCAGTTCGGGACGGAGGAACACTGAAGCTTTCTTT.

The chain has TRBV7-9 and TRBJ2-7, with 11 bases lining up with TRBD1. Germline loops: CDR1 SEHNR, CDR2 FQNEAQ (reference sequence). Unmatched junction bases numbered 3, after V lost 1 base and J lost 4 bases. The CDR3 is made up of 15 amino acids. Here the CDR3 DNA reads TGTGCCAGCAGCTTAGGGGGACAGGGGGTATACGAGCAGTACTTC. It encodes CASSLGGQGVYEQYF.

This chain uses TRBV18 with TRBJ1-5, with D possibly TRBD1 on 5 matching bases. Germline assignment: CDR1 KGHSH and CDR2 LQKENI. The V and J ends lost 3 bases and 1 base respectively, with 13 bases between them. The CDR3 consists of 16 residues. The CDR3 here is CASSPTGLGSNQPQHF. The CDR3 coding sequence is TGTGCCAGCTCACCGACGGGGCTGGGGAGCAATCAGCCCCAGCATTTT.

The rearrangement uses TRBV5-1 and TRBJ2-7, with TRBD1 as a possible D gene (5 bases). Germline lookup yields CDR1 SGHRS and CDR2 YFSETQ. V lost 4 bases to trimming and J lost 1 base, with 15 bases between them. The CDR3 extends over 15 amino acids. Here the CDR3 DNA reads TGCGCCAGCAGCCTGAGGCAGGGTACGTCCTACGAGCAGTACTTC. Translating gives CASSLRQGTSYEQYF.

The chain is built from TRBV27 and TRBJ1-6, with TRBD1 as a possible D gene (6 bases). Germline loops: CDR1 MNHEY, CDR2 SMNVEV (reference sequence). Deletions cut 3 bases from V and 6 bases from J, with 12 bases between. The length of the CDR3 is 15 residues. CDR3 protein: CASSFRGGGNSPLHF. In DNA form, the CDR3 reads TGTGCCAGCAGTTTCAGGGGAGGGGGTAATTCACCCCTCCACTTT.

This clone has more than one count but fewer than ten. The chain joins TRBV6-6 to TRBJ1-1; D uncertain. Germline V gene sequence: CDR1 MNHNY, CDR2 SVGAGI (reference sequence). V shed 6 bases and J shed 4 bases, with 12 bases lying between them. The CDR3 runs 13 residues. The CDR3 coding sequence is TGTGCCAGCAGCTCTACACGGGGCACTGAAGCTTTCTTT. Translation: CASSSTRGTEAFF.

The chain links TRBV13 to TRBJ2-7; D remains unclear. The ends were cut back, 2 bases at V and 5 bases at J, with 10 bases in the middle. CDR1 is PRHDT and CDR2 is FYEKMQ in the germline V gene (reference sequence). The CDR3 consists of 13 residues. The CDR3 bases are TGTGCCAGCAGCTTAATCGCGTATAACGAGCAGTACTTC. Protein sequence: CASSLIAYNEQYF.

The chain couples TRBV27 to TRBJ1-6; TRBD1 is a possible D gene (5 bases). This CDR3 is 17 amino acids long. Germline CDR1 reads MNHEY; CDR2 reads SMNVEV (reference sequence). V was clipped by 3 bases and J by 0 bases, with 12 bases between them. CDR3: CASSFRQLSSYNSPLHF. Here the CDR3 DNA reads TGTGCCAGCAGTTTCCGACAGCTCAGCTCCTATAATTCACCCCTCCACTTT.

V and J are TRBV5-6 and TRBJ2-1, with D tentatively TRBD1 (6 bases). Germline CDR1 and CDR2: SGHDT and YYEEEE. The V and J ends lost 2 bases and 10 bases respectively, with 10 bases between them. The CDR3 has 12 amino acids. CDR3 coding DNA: TGTGCCAGCAGCTTACAGGGCCGGGAGCAGTTCTTC. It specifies CASSLQGREQFF.

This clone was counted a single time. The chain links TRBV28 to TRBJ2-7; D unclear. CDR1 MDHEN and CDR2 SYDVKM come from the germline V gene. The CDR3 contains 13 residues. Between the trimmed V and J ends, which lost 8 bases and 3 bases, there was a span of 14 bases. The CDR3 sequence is CASAQPGFYEQYF. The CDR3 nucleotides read TGTGCCAGCGCTCAGCCGGGCTTCTACGAGCAGTACTTC.

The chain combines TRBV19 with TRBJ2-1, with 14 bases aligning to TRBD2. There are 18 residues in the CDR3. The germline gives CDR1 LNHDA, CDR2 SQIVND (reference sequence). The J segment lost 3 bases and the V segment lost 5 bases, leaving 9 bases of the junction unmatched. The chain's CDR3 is CASSARLAGGPVYNEQFF. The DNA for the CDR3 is TGTGCCAGTAGTGCCAGACTAGCGGGGGGGCCTGTCTACAATGAGCAGTTCTTC.

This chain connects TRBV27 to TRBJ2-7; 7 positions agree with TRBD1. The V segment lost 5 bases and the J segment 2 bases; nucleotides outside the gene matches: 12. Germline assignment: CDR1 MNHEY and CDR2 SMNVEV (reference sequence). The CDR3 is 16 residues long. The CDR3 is CASSPTSGTATYEQYF. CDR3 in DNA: TGTGCCAGCAGTCCTACTTCCGGGACAGCCACCTACGAGCAGTACTTC.

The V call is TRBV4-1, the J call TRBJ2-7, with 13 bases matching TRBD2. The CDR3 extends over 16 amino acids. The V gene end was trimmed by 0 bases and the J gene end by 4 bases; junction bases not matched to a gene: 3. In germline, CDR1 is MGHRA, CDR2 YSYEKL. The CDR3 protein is CASSQDRTSGSYEQYF. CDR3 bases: TGCGCCAGCAGCCAAGACCGGACTAGCGGGAGTTACGAGCAGTACTTC.

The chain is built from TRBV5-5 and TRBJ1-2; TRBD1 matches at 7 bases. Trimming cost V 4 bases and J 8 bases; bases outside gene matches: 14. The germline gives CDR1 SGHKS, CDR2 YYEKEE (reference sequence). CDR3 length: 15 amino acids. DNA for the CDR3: TGTGCCAGCAGCCCGGACCTTACAGGGGTAGTCGGCTACACCTTC. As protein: CASSPDLTGVVGYTF.

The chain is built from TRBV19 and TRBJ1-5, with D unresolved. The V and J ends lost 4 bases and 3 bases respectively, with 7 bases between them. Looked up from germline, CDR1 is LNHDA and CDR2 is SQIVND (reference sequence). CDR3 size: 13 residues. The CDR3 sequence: CASSTSPNQPQHF. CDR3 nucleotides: TGTGCCAGTAGTACCAGCCCCAATCAGCCCCAGCATTTT.

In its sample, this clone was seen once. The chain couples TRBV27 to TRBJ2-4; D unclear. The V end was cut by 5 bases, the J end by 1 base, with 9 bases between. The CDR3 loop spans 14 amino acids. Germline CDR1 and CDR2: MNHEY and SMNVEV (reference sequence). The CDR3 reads CASSARLAKNIQYF. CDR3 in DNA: TGTGCCAGCAGTGCCAGATTGGCCAAAAACATTCAGTACTTC.

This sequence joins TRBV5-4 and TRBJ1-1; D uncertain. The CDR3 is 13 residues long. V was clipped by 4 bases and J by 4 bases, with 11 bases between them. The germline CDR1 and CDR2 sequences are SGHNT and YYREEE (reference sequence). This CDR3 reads CASSVLGGTEAFF. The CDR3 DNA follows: TGTGCCAGCAGCGTGCTGGGTGGCACTGAAGCTTTCTTT.

CDR3: CASSVGHGSNYEQYF. The CDR3 DNA reads as TGTGCCAGCAGCGTAGGGCATGGGTCAAACTACGAGCAGTACTTC. The rearrangement links TRBV9 to TRBJ2-7; no firm D call. The CDR3 has 15 amino acids. Per germline, CDR1 SGDLS and CDR2 YYNGEE. V lost 0 bases to trimming and J lost 3 bases, with 13 bases between them.

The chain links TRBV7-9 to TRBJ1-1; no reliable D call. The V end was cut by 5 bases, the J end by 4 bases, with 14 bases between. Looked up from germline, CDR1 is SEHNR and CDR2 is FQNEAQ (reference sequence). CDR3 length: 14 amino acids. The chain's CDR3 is CASSPGVPGTEAFF. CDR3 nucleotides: TGTGCCAGCAGCCCCGGGGTCCCGGGCACTGAAGCTTTCTTT.

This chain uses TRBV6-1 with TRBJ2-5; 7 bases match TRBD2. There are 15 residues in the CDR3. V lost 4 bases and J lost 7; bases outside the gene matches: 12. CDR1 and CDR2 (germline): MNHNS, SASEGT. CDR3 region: CASSGWGGDLGTQYF. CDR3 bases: TGTGCCAGCAGTGGCTGGGGGGGGGACCTGGGGACCCAGTACTTC.

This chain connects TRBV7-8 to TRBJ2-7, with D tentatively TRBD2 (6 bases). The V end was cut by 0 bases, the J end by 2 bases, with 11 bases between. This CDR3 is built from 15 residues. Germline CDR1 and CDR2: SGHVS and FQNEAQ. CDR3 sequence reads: CASSLASSGTYEQYF. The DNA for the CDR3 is TGTGCCAGCAGCTTAGCTAGTAGCGGAACCTACGAGCAGTACTTC.